Sequencing of this TCR beta chain was carried out in a study of CD8 T cells in Susac syndrome. Random hexamers were used to reverse transcribe an amount of roughly 0.5 to 1 ug RNA. TCRdb used MiXCR to reprocess the immunoSEQ multiplex PCR reads, holding one entry per CDR3 protein. Of some 110,000 distinct CDR3 sequences in the sample, approximately 96% were seen once. From germline, CDR1 is KGHSH and CDR2 LQKENI. CDR3 length equals 13 residues. The V gene lost 0 bases and the J gene lost 3 bases, with 4 bases spanning the gap. The receptor was derived from a human donor with Susac syndrome. Sequencing was carried out using CD4+ T cells from PBMCs. The genes are TRBV18 and TRBJ2-3; unclear D gene. The CDR3 nucleotides are TGTGCCAGCTCACCACCGAGGACAGATACGCAGTATTTT. Protein: CASSPPRTDTQYF. Combining the CDR3 with reference TRBV18 and TRBJ2-3 gives the whole variable domain NAGVMQNPRHLVRRRGQEARLRCSPMKGHSHVYWYRQLPEEGLKFMVYLQKENIIDESGMPKERFSAEFPKEGPSILRIQQVVRGDSAAYFCASSPPRTDTQYFGPGTRLTVL.